This T cell receptor (beta chain) derives from a study of persistence of HIV-infected CD4 T cells. Whole-study context: Donors had been on suppressive ART for a median of 8 years.

Study-wide findings and caveats: Antigen-responding cells were enriched for degenerate expanded CDR3beta sequences.

CDR3 size: 15 residues. Trimming took off 0 bases at V and 2 bases at J, with 11 bases between the two ends. Per the germline V gene, CDR1 is SGHRS and CDR2 is YFSETQ. This was the immunoSEQ version 4 assay in survey mode. The data were produced by immunoSEQ multiplex PCR, yet TCRdb's version contains in-frame clones alone and is incomplete. The data show several thousand clones, approximately 60% seen once. Details on this clone: Its antigen remains unknown.

Lysates of CMV-infected fibroblasts at approximately 9.6 ug/mL stimulated these cells. Responding CD4+ T cells were sorted by upregulation of both CD40 ligand and CD69. Before stimulation, PBMCs underwent CD8+ T cell depletion. A roughly 18-hour stimulation of CD8-depleted PBMCs used anti-CD28/CD49d costimulation, CD40-blocking antibody and enfuvirtide. Specimen: CD4+ T cells sorted from PBMCs after approximately 19-hour stimulation, collected from a patient who received antiretroviral therapy. This sequence was found in an adult man with HIV who was CMV-seropositive. This sequence joins TRBV5-1 and TRBJ1-1; D is unresolved. CDR3 loop: CASSLEGRRNTEAFF. The CDR3 nucleotides are TGCGCCAGCAGCTTGGAGGGCAGGCGTAACACTGAAGCTTTCTTT.